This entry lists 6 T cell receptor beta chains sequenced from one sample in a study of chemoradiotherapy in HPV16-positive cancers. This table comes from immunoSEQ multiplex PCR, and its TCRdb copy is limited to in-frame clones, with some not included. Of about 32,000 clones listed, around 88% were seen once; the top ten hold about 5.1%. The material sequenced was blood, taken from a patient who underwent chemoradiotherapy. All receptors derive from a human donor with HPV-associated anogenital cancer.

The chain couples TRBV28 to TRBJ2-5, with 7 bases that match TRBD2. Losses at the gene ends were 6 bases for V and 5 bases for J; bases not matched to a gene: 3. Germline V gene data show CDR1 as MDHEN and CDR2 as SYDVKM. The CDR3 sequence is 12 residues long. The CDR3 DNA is TGTGCCAGCAGACGGACTAGGGAGACCCAGTACTTC. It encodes CASRRTRETQYF.

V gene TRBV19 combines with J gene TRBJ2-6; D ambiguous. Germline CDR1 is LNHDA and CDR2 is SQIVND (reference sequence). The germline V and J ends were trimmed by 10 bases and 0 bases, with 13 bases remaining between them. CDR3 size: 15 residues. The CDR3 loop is CATQGLASGANVLTF. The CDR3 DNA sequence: TGTGCCACCCAAGGTTTAGCCTCTGGGGCCAACGTCCTGACTTTC.

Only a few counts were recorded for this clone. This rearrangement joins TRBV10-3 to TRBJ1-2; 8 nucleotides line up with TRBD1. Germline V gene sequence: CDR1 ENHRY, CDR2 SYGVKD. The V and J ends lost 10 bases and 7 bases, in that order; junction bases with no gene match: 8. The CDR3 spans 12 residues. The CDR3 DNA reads TGTGCCACCACGACAGGGGAAGGTGGCTACACCTTC. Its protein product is CATTTGEGGYTF.

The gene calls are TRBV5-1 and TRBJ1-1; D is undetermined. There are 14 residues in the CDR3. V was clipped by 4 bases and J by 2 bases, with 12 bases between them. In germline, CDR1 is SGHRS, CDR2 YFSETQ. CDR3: CASSLDGFNTEAFF. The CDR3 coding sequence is TGCGCCAGCAGCCTCGACGGCTTTAACACTGAAGCTTTCTTT.

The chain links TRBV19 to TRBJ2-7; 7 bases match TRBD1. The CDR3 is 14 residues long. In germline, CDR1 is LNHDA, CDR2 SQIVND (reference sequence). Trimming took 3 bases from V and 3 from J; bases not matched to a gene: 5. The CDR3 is CASSMSRDSYEQYF. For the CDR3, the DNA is TGTGCCAGTAGTATGAGCCGGGACAGCTACGAGCAGTACTTC.

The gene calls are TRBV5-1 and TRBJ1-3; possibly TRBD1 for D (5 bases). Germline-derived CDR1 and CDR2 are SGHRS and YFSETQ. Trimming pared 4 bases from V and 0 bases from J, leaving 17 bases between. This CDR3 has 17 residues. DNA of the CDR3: TGCGCCAGCAGCCTACCGGGACTCACCGACTCTGGAAACACCATATATTTT. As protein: CASSLPGLTDSGNTIYF.